This entry describes one TCR beta chain. Its antigen is still unknown. One junction end disagrees with the germline gene, perhaps due to a read error. The study co-extracted DNA and RNA from about 19-30 mg of unsorted bulk tissue. Tumor samples all exceeded 90% viable tumor cells. This sample was included in a study of tumor-infiltrating lymphocytes in primary liver carcinoma. Study-level background: Patients included men and women of 30 to 69 years. Findings and limits, study-wide: Representation across all five tumor regions was limited to only about 7-24% of top clones.

The V gene's germline CDR1 is SGHDT and CDR2 YYEEEE. The CDR3 sequence is 13 residues long. TCR beta cDNA was made from roughly 500 ng total RNA with a constant-region primer. Slightly modified ARM-PCR with three nested multiplex PCR rounds yielded TCR beta libraries. The two initial PCR rounds, roughly 10 cycles each, used TRBV1-TRBV30 forward and C-beta reverse primers. Using its own MiXCR run on the multiplex PCR reads, TCRdb lists one record per CDR3 protein. In the table there are more than 85,000 distinct CDR3 sequences, approximately 82% of which are singletons. Sequencing was carried out using liver tumor tissue from sampling region 3. Subset here: tumor region T3, left-lateral pole. The chain recombines TRBV5-6 with TRBJ2-5; D remains ambiguous. The TCR comes from a man aged 40-49 years with primary liver carcinoma and hepatitis B virus infection. DNA of the CDR3: TGTGCTAGCAGCCTTAGCACCCGGGAGACCCAGTACTTC. Its protein is CASSLSTRETQYF.